Listed below are T cell receptor beta chains from one sample, sequenced in a study of vaccination effects on CD4 cells after COVID-19. Assay used: immunoSEQ multiplex PCR; TCRdb lists only in-frame clones, some missing. This sample yields 13,000 to 15,000 clones, of which around 70% are seen a single time; 9.9% belongs to the top ten. Antigens for these TCRs are unknown. The source was CD4+ T cells from PBMCs cultured with SARS-CoV-2 spike peptides, collected after COVID-19 vaccination. These receptors originate from a human donor who received a COVID-19 vaccine. CDR3s include the opening cysteine and the closing phenylalanine or tryptophan. Clone size appears in some rows only: once, few, many, or a class for an expanded clone.

CDR3 protein	clone size	V gene	J gene
CASSSSGQPNEKLFF	few	TRBV7-3	TRBJ1-4
CASSPSTGYDEQYF	-	TRBV7-2	TRBJ2-7
CASSHTAGDYEQYF	-	TRBV4-1	TRBJ2-7
CASSVDNRVHGYTF	-	TRBV7-2	TRBJ1-2
CASSENNLYEQYF	-	TRBV2	TRBJ2-7
CASSFPVLYTEAFF	-	TRBV7-9	TRBJ1-1
CASSVEGQGANTIYF	-	TRBV9	TRBJ1-3
CASRSRTGGGGYTF	-	TRBV2	TRBJ1-2
CSVVRGPLRTEAFF	-	TRBV29-1	TRBJ1-1
CASSPGTYGYTF	once	TRBV3-1/TRBV3-2	TRBJ1-2
CASSLVRGGTEAFF	-	TRBV27	TRBJ1-1
CASSLAGRTDTQYF	-	TRBV7-2	TRBJ2-3
CASALEGGLNEQFF	-	TRBV3-1/TRBV3-2	TRBJ2-1
CASSQVITDSGNTIYF	once	TRBV4-2	TRBJ1-3
CASSLVALTYEQYF	-	TRBV5-1	TRBJ2-7
CSLRTPQETQYF	-	TRBV29-1	TRBJ2-5
CASSNSVGEQYF	-	TRBV25-1	TRBJ2-7
CASSKQGDGFEEQFF	medium-sized	TRBV11-3	TRBJ2-1
CASSVAPGLELFF	-	TRBV9	TRBJ1-4
CAWKGQNNYGYTF	-	TRBV30	TRBJ1-2
CASSEMGVNQPQHF	few	TRBV6-1	TRBJ1-5
CASSLSRGLEKLFF	once	TRBV7-2	TRBJ1-4
CASSAAASLAQETQYF	-	TRBV2	TRBJ2-5
CASSPLLGGGAYEQYF	-	TRBV5-5	TRBJ2-7
CASSQVRETQYF	-	TRBV3-1/TRBV3-2	TRBJ2-5
CASSLRGQGGNIQYF	-	TRBV7-8	TRBJ2-4
CSGASRTSFYYEQYF	-	TRBV29-1	TRBJ2-7
CAISPGSGTGGSLNF	-	TRBV10-3	TRBJ2-4
CASSQFRRRSSYNEQFF	-	TRBV3-1/TRBV3-2	TRBJ2-1
CASSQDLVGANSPLHF	-	TRBV4-2	TRBJ1-6
CASSLAGRVDEKLFF	-	TRBV5-1	TRBJ1-4
CAWTGGLNYGYTF	-	TRBV30	TRBJ1-2
CASSSRRSSYNEQFF	-	TRBV5-1	TRBJ2-1
CASSYPPGTSNYGYTF	-	TRBV6-5	TRBJ1-2
CATSRDHVGGMDF	-	TRBV15	TRBJ2-3
CATSRTGKRQPQHF	few	TRBV15	TRBJ1-5
CASSSRTDNEKLFF	-	TRBV18	TRBJ1-4
CASSPTRSDEQFF	-	TRBV18	TRBJ2-1
CASSLEGFEQYF	-	TRBV7-2	TRBJ2-7
CASSVGGGSYNEQFF	-	TRBV9	TRBJ2-1
CASRPRTGQYNSPLHF	-	TRBV28	TRBJ1-6
CASSLVNSPLHF	few	TRBV6-6	TRBJ1-6
CASSLDSRDSYEQYF	once	TRBV7-2	TRBJ2-7
CASSLRTSGPRGETQYF	-	TRBV28	TRBJ2-5
CASSPRTANNEQFF	-	TRBV19	TRBJ2-1
CASSLSSYEQYF	few	TRBV5-1	TRBJ2-7
CASSQRGTSLKDTQYF	-	TRBV3-1/TRBV3-2	TRBJ2-3
CASTIQPQGYTF	few	TRBV2	TRBJ1-2
CAWRQAGAAPTMFF	-	TRBV30	TRBJ2-1
CASSEMGRNTIYF	-	TRBV5-4	TRBJ1-3
CASRPDRAGNTIYF	-	TRBV2	TRBJ1-3
CASSRQGGDTEAFF	-	TRBV2	TRBJ1-1
CATRLVAPTEAFF	-	TRBV15	TRBJ1-1
CASSSHSLGQYF	-	TRBV7-8	TRBJ2-7
CASSLELRTGELFF	few	TRBV5-1	TRBJ2-2
CASSAGRTSNQPQHF	-	TRBV19	TRBJ1-5
CASSLSYLDSTYGYTF	-	TRBV7-7	TRBJ1-2
CASLGQPYNEQFF	few	TRBV6-5	TRBJ2-1